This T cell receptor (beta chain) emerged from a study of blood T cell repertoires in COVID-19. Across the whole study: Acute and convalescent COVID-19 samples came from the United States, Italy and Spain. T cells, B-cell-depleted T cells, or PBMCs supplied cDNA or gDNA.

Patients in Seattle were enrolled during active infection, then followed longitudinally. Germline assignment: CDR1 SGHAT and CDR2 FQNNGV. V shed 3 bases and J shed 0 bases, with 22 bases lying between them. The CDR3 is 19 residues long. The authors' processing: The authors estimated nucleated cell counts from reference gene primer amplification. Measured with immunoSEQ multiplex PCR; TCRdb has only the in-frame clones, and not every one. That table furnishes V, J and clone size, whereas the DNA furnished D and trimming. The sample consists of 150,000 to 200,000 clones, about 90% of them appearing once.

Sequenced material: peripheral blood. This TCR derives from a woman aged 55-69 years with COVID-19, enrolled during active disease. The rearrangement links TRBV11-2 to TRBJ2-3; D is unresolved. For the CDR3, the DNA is TGTGCCAGCAGCTTCCCCAGCAGAGGCTTTTATACTAGCACAGATACGCAGTATTTT. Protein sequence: CASSFPSRGFYTSTDTQYF.